This T cell receptor beta chain is drawn from a study of beta chain features in type 1 diabetes. At the level of the study: Sorted cells numbering under 110 million were examined across all samples.

The CDR3 consists of 15 residues. The germline gives CDR1 SGHDT, CDR2 YYEEEE. The V end was cut by 2 bases, the J end by 7 bases, with 16 bases between. General study results and limits: Type 1 diabetes patients had moderately but significantly shorter TCRB CDR3s in all four CD4+ subsets.

Expressed TCRB transcripts got sequenced, as all isolated RNA was reverse transcribed. Naive, central memory and regulatory T cell samples produced a mean of about 3.5 million reads. The assay was immunoSEQ multiplex PCR, and TCRdb's table has in-frame clones only and misses some. The profile shows some 220,000 clones, under 13% of them singletons. Only a few counts were recorded for this clone. Its antigen is not identified. The J gene is TRBJ1-5, the V gene TRBV5-6; D not certain. The sample was central memory CD4+ T cells from blood. The clonotype was recovered from a man aged 18-30 years in good health. The CDR3 nucleotides are TGTGCCAGCAGCTTCCGTGGCCAGGCCCCCCAGCCCCAGCATTTT. Amino acid sequence: CASSFRGQAPQPQHF. Full variable domain (rest looked up from reference TRBV5-6 and TRBJ1-5): DAGVTQSPTHLIKTRGQQVTLRCSPKSGHDTVSWYQQALGQGPQFIFQYYEEEERQRGNFPDRFSGHQFPNYSSELNVNALLLGDSALYLCASSFRGQAPQPQHFGDGTRLSIL.